This T cell receptor (beta chain) was captured in a study of blood T cell repertoires in COVID-19 (TCRdb year 2020). As for the study more broadly: The collaborator samples originated in the United States, Italy and Spain and spanned the acute and convalescent phases of COVID-19. The dataset comprised deeply sampled blood TCRbeta repertoires from subjects exposed to, actively infected with, or recovered from COVID-19. Where HLA class I and class II types were available, the types were taken from metadata supplied by the sample provider, not from assay-based typing. Nearly every sample came with metadata listing a de-identified subject ID, COVID-19 status, age in years and sex. The material from the prospective study consisted of cDNA or gDNA derived from T cells, B-cell-depleted T cells, or PBMCs. The repertoires were released in a freely available public database meant as a resource for research on the immune response to SARS-CoV-2. Samples were obtained from the ongoing ImmuneRACE study (first 160 participants) and from about 1,300 subjects provided by 6 global collaborators.

The immunoSEQ Assay, a bias-controlled multiplex PCR, was used to amplify TCRbeta CDR3 regions from genomic DNA. As for the authors' bioinformatics: The number of nucleated cells in each sample was estimated by amplification of reference gene primers within the assay. Sequence reads were collapsed and filtered to measure the absolute abundance of every unique TCRbeta CDR3 rearrangement. For each sample, productive Simpson clonality was calculated as the square root of Simpson's diversity index across productive rearrangements. Here the immuneACCESS table is served through TCRdb, limited to in-frame sequences with V and J called. Missing clones are a known gap in these copies; in checked studies unresolved V genes cover under half, and the rest lacks a known reason. D and trimming were read from the DNA, whereas the V and J calls and clone size are those reported in that table. For this sample there are about 320,000 clones; about 90% appear just once. The top ten clonotypes cover 5% of the sample.

Points on this clone: Its recognized antigen is unknown. The input lacks base qualities; no much larger clone sits a single base away.

For CDR1 and CDR2, the germline V gene (reference sequence) lists GTSNPN and SVGIG. V loses 3 bases of germline sequence and J loses 4 bases, and the interval between the two ends is 18 bases. Including the terminal cysteine and phenylalanine, the CDR3 comprises 15 residues. Here the CDR3 DNA is all that survives: 45 bases in frame from base 1. The paper as a whole reports these results and caveats: The quantity of clinical and demographic metadata differed by source and by participant and was supplied without curation.

Participants in the prospective study were enrolled through a virtual design, were aged about 18 to 90 years, and lived in some 24 United States geographic areas. In the prospective study, cohorts were assigned on the basis of participant-reported clinical history obtained from a screening survey and a study questionnaire. Recovered participants in ImmuneRACE Cohort 3 were defined as having two consecutive negative NP/OP PCR tests, clearance from a healthcare professional, or resolution of symptoms. In the prospective study, mobile phlebotomists collected whole blood, serum and a nasopharyngeal or oropharyngeal swab from each participant. Additional blood draws and questionnaires over an approximately 2-month period could optionally be provided by prospective study participants. Before DNA extraction, blood samples from the prospective study were shipped at room temperature or frozen.

The origin of this receptor is a man aged 30 to 45 who had recovered from COVID-19. The sequence links TRBV30 to TRBJ1-1; a confident D gene designation cannot be given. The sample comprised PBMCs or T cells enriched from blood (not recorded which). Read as DNA, the sequence is TGTGCCTGGAGGATGCGGAGCGGTGGTAGCACTGAAGCTTTCTTT. Its coded protein is CAWRMRSGGSTEAFF.